This TCR beta chain was captured in a study of blood T cell repertoires in COVID-19. Original handling: For nucleated cells, counts were estimated from reference gene primer amplification. The repertoire was sequenced with immunoSEQ multiplex PCR; TCRdb's copy has only in-frame clones and lacks some. That table gives V, J and clone size, and the DNA gave D and trimming. The data show 210,000 or so clones, 84% seen once. The CDR3 loop spans 14 amino acids. Germline assignment: CDR1 SGHVS and CDR2 FNYEAQ. V dropped 3 bases and J dropped 1; count of bases not matched to a gene: 0. The sequence was collected from a woman aged 50 to 60 with active or convalescent COVID-19. Sample: peripheral blood. This chain joins TRBV7-6 and TRBJ1-1, with 9 bases that match TRBD1. CDR3 amino acids: CASSLGQGNTEAFF. The CDR3 bases are TGTGCCAGCAGCTTGGGACAGGGGAACACTGAAGCTTTCTTT.